Detailed here is one TCR beta chain. Trimming removed 0 bases from V and 3 bases from J; junction bases left unmatched: 5. This CDR3 comprises 16 residues. Germline CDR1 and CDR2: SGHDN and FVKESK. In the source study's methods: Counts of nucleated cells, estimated from reference gene primer amplification, were obtained. Repertoires were generated with immunoSEQ multiplex PCR, while TCRdb's copy carries only in-frame clones and drops some. That table is the source of V, J and clone size, and D and trimming were worked out from the DNA. Among around 43,000 clones, 89% were seen once, and the ten largest hold around 6.5%. The data were taken from a study of blood T cell repertoires in COVID-19. Study context: The origin of the acute and convalescent COVID-19 samples was the United States, Italy and Spain.

The sequenced sample was peripheral blood. The clonotype comes from a human donor in a cohort sampled during active COVID-19. The chain is built from TRBV14 and TRBJ2-1, with 7 positions matching TRBD2. The CDR3, as DNA: TGTGCCAGCAGCCAAGATACCGGGAGGCGCTACAATGAGCAGTTCTTC. Translation: CASSQDTGRRYNEQFF.